The source of this TCR beta chain is a study of OX40 agonist ivuxolimab in advanced cancers. Study summary: With ivuxolimab, an agonistic anti-OX40 (CD134) antibody, patients were treated.

Sequencing used immunoSEQ multiplex PCR; TCRdb keeps in-frame clones, though not all of them. The sample includes 59,000 or so clones, roughly 82% of them seen just once. Baseline was the first blood sampling point, followed by cycle 4 day 1 and cycle 7 day 1. V was clipped by 3 bases and J by 8 bases; unmatched bases: 16. The CDR3 length is 17 residues. The germline CDR1 and CDR2 sequences are SGHNT and YYREEE (reference sequence). This chain uses TRBV5-4 with TRBJ2-3; 9 nucleotides line up with TRBD2. The input for sequencing was CD4+ or CD8+ T cells sorted from blood, taken in a trial of the OX40 agonist ivuxolimab. This receptor was taken from an adult with an advanced solid tumor such as melanoma, head and neck, liver or kidney cancer. The CDR3 DNA reads as TGTGCCAGCAGCTCCCAGGCGGGGGGGGGCCCTGGCGGTACGCAGTATTTT. Protein: CASSSQAGGGPGGTQYF.